The 23 T cell receptor beta chains below come from one sample, sequenced in a study of blood T cell repertoires in COVID-19 (dated by TCRdb to 2020 to 2021). Library creation used the immunoSEQ multiplex PCR assay. The table comes from immuneACCESS by way of TCRdb, which keeps in-frame sequences with V and J called. Part of the clones is missing from these tables; in studies checked, under half for an unresolved V gene and the rest for unknown reasons. Within this sample are 65,000 to 70,000 clones, with 65% to 90% of them counted one time only. Roughly 2.9% of the sample lies in the top ten. Sequences were obtained from peripheral blood. Source of these receptors: a man older than 75 with acute or convalescent COVID-19.

The rearrangement joins TRBV7-8 to TRBJ2-1, with 7 bases identical to TRBD2. This CDR3 comprises 14 residues. CDR1 is SGHVS and CDR2 is FQNEAQ in the germline V gene. V shed 3 bases, J shed 10 bases, and the junction held 9 bases outside the gene matches. The CDR3 DNA reads as TGTGCCAGCAGCTTTTCGACGGGAGGAAGGGAGCAGTTCTTC. Encoded protein: CASSFSTGGREQFF.

The chain carries TRBV6-5 and TRBJ2-7; possible D gene TRBD2, 7 bases. Looked up from germline, CDR1 is MNHEY and CDR2 is SVGAGI. V dropped 0 bases and J dropped 3 bases, with 12 bases sitting between them. The CDR3 has 15 amino acids. The CDR3 region has the DNA TGTGCCAGCAGTTACTCGGGGGGGCTAGTCTACGAGCAGTACTTC. It codes for CASSYSGGLVYEQYF.

This chain connects TRBV19 to TRBJ2-2; 8 nucleotides line up with TRBD2. Trimming at V came to 3 bases and at J to 4 bases, leaving 4 bases not matched to a gene. Germline assignment: CDR1 LNHDA and CDR2 SQIVND (reference sequence). This CDR3 has 15 amino acids. CDR3 in amino acids: CASSMREEGTGELFF. The CDR3 nucleotides read TGTGCCAGTAGTATGCGGGAGGAGGGCACCGGGGAGCTGTTTTTT.

The chain has TRBV7-6 and TRBJ1-1; D is unclear. CDR1 is SGHVS and CDR2 is FNYEAQ in the germline V gene. This CDR3 spans 16 amino acids. Trimming took off 1 base at V and 0 bases at J, with 12 bases between the two ends. CDR3 loop: CASSLGGRAMNTEAFF. The CDR3 region has the DNA TGTGCCAGCAGCTTAGGTGGGAGGGCGATGAACACTGAAGCTTTCTTT.

This clone was seen once. The chain uses TRBV7-2 and TRBJ1-6, with 9 bases identical to TRBD1. With V trimmed by 6 bases and J by 9 bases, 9 bases remained unmatched. CDR3 length equals 15 residues. Germline V lookup: CDR1 SGHTA, CDR2 FQGNSA. CDR3 protein: CASSFTGGVGSPLHF. The DNA for the CDR3 is TGTGCCAGCAGTTTTACAGGGGGCGTGGGTTCACCCCTCCACTTT.

The CDR3 region is CASSPLSRDTQYF. The CDR3 DNA reads TGTGCCAGCAGCCCCCTATCTCGAGATACGCAGTATTTT. The rearrangement links TRBV11-3 to TRBJ2-3; D not resolved. The CDR3 covers 13 residues. The germline V gene encodes CDR1 SGHNT and CDR2 YENEEA. The V end was cut by 5 bases, the J end by 5 bases, with 11 bases between.

The chain joins TRBV6-5 to TRBJ2-1; 8 bases align to TRBD1. The CDR3 extends over 15 amino acids. Unmatched junction bases numbered 14, after V lost 10 bases and J lost 6 bases. CDR1 is MNHEY and CDR2 is SVGAGI in the germline V gene. CDR3: CATTGVGAGGNEQFF. In DNA, the CDR3 is TGTGCCACGACAGGGGTCGGAGCGGGCGGCAATGAGCAGTTCTTC.

The genes are TRBV28 and TRBJ2-7; 7 bases map to TRBD1. Germline V lookup: CDR1 MDHEN, CDR2 SYDVKM. The CDR3 is 14 amino acids. The ends lost 6 bases at V and 0 bases at J; junction bases unmatched: 5. CDR3 amino acids: CASRETGSSYEQYF. CDR3 bases: TGTGCCAGCAGAGAGACAGGGAGCTCCTACGAGCAGTACTTC.

This chain's CDR3 is CATSDLAPGQANYGYTF. CDR3 in DNA: TGTGCCACCAGTGATTTGGCTCCGGGACAGGCTAACTATGGCTACACCTTC. V usage is TRBV24-1 and J usage is TRBJ1-2; 8 nucleotides align to TRBD1. The CDR3 is made up of 17 amino acids. Per the germline V gene, CDR1 is KGHDR and CDR2 is SFDVKD. J was trimmed by 0 bases and V by 0 bases; bases with no gene match: 5.

This clone was seen only a few times. The gene calls are TRBV7-6 and TRBJ2-5; perhaps TRBD1 as D (6 bases). Trimming stripped 5 bases from V and 3 bases from J, with 13 bases between. In germline, CDR1 is SGHVS, CDR2 FNYEAQ. The length of the CDR3 is 14 residues. The CDR3 DNA reads as TGTGCCAGCAGCACCCGAGGGGGAAAAGAGACCCAGTACTTC. This codes for CASSTRGGKETQYF.

The chain recombines TRBV20-1 with TRBJ2-7; 7 bases line up with TRBD2. Per the germline V gene, CDR1 is DFQATT and CDR2 is SNEGSKA (reference sequence). This CDR3 is 14 amino acids long. Trimming cost V 3 bases and J 0 bases; bases outside gene matches: 5. The CDR3 sequence is CSASGTKSSYEQYF. DNA for the CDR3: TGCAGTGCTAGTGGGACTAAGAGCTCCTACGAGCAGTACTTC.

The chain has TRBV14 and TRBJ2-5; D perhaps matches TRBD2 (7 bases). In germline, CDR1 is SGHDN, CDR2 FVKESK. This CDR3 region has 16 residues. The V end was cut by 4 bases, the J end by 1 base, with 16 bases between. The CDR3 is CASSLRGAFLQETQYF. The CDR3 nucleotides are TGTGCCAGCAGCCTTCGGGGGGCTTTCCTCCAAGAGACCCAGTACTTC.

This clone appeared a single time. The CDR3 nucleotides are TGCAGCGTTGAAGTTGTGGGGCTCTCGTTTGGCTACACCTTC. Translation gives CSVEVVGLSFGYTF. The J gene is TRBJ1-2, the V gene TRBV29-1; D may be TRBD1 (5 bases). The V end lost 1 base, the J end lost 7 bases, and 16 bases lay between the germline ends. CDR3 length: 14 amino acids. Looked up from germline, CDR1 is SQVTM and CDR2 is ANQGSEA. Combining the CDR3 with reference TRBV29-1 and TRBJ1-2 gives the whole variable domain SAVISQKPSRDICQRGTSLTIQCQVDSQVTMMFWYRQQPGQSLTLIATANQGSEATYESGFVIDKFPISRPNLTFSTLTVSNMSPEDSSIYLCSVEVVGLSFGYTFGSGTRLTVV.

V is TRBV15 and J is TRBJ2-1; D is unclear. Germline-derived CDR1 and CDR2 are LNHNV and YYDKDF (reference sequence). The CDR3 runs 16 residues. Deletions cut 2 bases from V and 3 bases from J, with 14 bases between. The CDR3 spells CATSRLAGAGYNEQFF. The CDR3 DNA sequence: TGTGCCACCAGCAGACTGGCAGGCGCTGGCTACAATGAGCAGTTCTTC.

V and J are TRBV6-2 or TRBV6-3 and TRBJ2-7, with D hard to call. CDR1 is MNHEY and CDR2 is SVGEGT in the germline V gene. V was cut by 6 bases and J by 6 bases, with 9 bases left in between. The CDR3 has 11 residues. CDR3 region: CASSQSGEQYF. The CDR3 DNA reads as TGTGCCAGCAGCCAATCAGGCGAGCAGTACTTC.

This chain connects TRBV27 to TRBJ2-2; 9 bases agree with TRBD2. V lost 4 bases and J lost 5; bases outside the gene matches: 8. Germline-derived CDR1 and CDR2 are MNHEY and SMNVEV (reference sequence). This CDR3 contains 16 residues. DNA for the CDR3: TGTGCCAGCAGTTCGACTAGCGGAGGGGGGACCGGGGAGCTGTTTTTT. It specifies CASSSTSGGGTGELFF.

The chain couples TRBV3-1 (or the pseudogene TRBV3-2) to TRBJ1-5; a weak D match, TRBD1 (5 bases). Trimming removed 1 base at V and 1 base at J, with 17 bases between. CDR3 length: 18 residues. Germline V lookup: CDR1 LGHDT, CDR2 YNNKEL (reference sequence). The CDR3 protein is CASSQGGWTPLSNQPQHF. CDR3 coding DNA: TGTGCCAGCAGCCAAGGAGGTTGGACACCCTTGAGCAATCAGCCCCAGCATTTT.

This clone is a singleton in its sample. J is TRBJ1-2 and V is TRBV29-1; no definite D call. Germline lookup yields CDR1 SQVTM and CDR2 ANQGSEA. Trimming took 4 bases from V and 0 from J, leaving 6 bases between them. This CDR3 is built from 12 residues. The CDR3 here is CSVGGSNYGYTF. For the CDR3, the DNA is TGCAGCGTTGGCGGGTCTAACTATGGCTACACCTTC.

V gene TRBV7-2 combines with J gene TRBJ1-6, with 8 bases aligning to TRBD1. This CDR3 comprises 18 residues. V was pared by 5 bases and J by 0 bases, with 9 bases of the junction left unmatched. CDR1 and CDR2 from the germline V gene are SGHTA and FQGNSA. This chain's CDR3 is CASSPSGGAGSYNSPLHF. The DNA of the CDR3 is TGTGCCAGCAGCCCCTCAGGGGGCGCGGGCTCCTATAATTCACCCCTCCACTTT.

The chain combines TRBV19 with TRBJ2-5, with 8 positions matching TRBD2. The CDR3 extends over 16 amino acids. Germline V gene sequence: CDR1 LNHDA, CDR2 SQIVND (reference sequence). Trimming at V came to 4 bases and at J to 1 base, leaving 8 bases not matched to a gene. The DNA for the CDR3 is TGTGCCAGTAGTAGGCCGATCGGGGGGGGCCAAGAGACCCAGTACTTC. Amino acid sequence: CASSRPIGGGQETQYF.

The V gene is TRBV7-2, the J gene TRBJ1-2; D is unclear. This CDR3 spans 13 amino acids. Trimming took 4 bases from V and 4 from J, leaving 10 bases between them. CDR1 is SGHTA, CDR2 FQGNSA, per germline. The CDR3: CASSYAPTYGYTF. Here the CDR3 DNA reads TGTGCCAGCAGCTATGCACCTACCTATGGCTACACCTTC. The complete variable domain, with remaining parts taken from reference TRBV7-2 and TRBJ1-2, reads GAGVSQSPSNKVTEKGKDVELRCDPISGHTALYWYRQSLGQGLEFLIYFQGNSAPDKSGLPSDRFSAERTGGSVSTLTIQRTQQEDSAVYLCASSYAPTYGYTFGSGTRLTVV.

This clone was observed a single time. The chain links TRBV2 to TRBJ2-1; 8 bases are a match to TRBD2. Germline V gives CDR1 SNHLY, CDR2 FYNNEI. CDR3 length: 15 amino acids. V shed 8 bases and J 6 bases; nucleotides not matched to a gene: 12. CDR3 sequence reads: CASHSLREGGNEQFF. CDR3 nucleotides: TGTGCCAGCCACTCCCTCCGGGAGGGAGGCAATGAGCAGTTCTTC.

The J gene is TRBJ2-5, the V gene TRBV19; TRBD1 matches 8 bases. The CDR3 length is 14 residues. The V segment lost 5 bases and the J segment 6 bases; nucleotides outside the gene matches: 8. Germline V gene lookup returns CDR1 LNHDA and CDR2 SQIVND (reference sequence). CDR3 residues: CASSVGQGSKTQYF. CDR3 DNA sequence: TGTGCCAGTAGTGTTGGACAGGGTAGCAAGACCCAGTACTTC.